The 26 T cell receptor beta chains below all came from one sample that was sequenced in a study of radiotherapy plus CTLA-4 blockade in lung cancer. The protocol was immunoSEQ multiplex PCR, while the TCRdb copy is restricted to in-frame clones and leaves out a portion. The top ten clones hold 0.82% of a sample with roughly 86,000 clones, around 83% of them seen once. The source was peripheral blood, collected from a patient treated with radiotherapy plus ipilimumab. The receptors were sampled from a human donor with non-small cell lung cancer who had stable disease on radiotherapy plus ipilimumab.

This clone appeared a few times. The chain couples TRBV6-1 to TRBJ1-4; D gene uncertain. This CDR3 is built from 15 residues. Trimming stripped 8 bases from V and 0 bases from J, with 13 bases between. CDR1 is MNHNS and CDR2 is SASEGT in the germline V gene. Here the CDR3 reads CASESRVTTNEKLFF. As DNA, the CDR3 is TGTGCCAGCGAGTCAAGGGTCACAACTAATGAAAAACTGTTTTTT.

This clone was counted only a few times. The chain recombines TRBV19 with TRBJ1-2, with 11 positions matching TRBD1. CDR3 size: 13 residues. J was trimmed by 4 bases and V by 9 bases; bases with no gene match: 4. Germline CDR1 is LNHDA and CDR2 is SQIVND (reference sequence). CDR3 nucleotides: TGTGCCAGCGGGACAGGGGGGCTCTATGGCTACACCTTC. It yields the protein CASGTGGLYGYTF. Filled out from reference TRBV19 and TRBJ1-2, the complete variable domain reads DGGITQSPKYLFRKEGQNVTLSCEQNLNHDAMYWYRQDPGQGLRLIYYSQIVNDFQKGDIAEGYSVSREKKESFPLTVTSAQKNPTAFYLCASGTGGLYGYTFGSGTRLTVV.

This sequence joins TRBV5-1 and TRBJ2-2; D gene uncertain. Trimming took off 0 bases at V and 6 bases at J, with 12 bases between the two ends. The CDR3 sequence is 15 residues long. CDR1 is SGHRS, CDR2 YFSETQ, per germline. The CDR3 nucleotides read TGCGCCAGCAGCTTGGACTCTTACTACGCCGGGGAGCTGTTTTTT. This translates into CASSLDSYYAGELFF.

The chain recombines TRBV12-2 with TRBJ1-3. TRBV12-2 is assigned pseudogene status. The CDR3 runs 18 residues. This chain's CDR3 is CASRLAGRDISSGNTIYF. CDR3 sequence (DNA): TGTGCAAGTCGCTTAGCCGGGAGGGACATTAGTAGTGGAAACACCATATATTTT.

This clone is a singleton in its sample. CDR3 sequence: CASSLIGVNTEAFF. In nucleotides, the CDR3 is TGTGCCAGCAGTCTCATTGGGGTCAACACTGAAGCTTTCTTT. The gene calls are TRBV28 and TRBJ1-1; D uncertain. Trimming removed 5 bases at V and 2 bases at J, with 12 bases between. The CDR3 covers 14 residues. Germline V CDR1 and CDR2: MDHEN, SYDVKM.

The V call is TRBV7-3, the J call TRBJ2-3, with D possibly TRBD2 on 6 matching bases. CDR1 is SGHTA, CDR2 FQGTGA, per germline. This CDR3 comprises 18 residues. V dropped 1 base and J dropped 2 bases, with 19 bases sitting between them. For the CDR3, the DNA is TGTGCCAGCAGCTTAAGGGGTCCGAGTCGGGGGTCCACAGATACGCAGTATTTT. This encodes CASSLRGPSRGSTDTQYF.

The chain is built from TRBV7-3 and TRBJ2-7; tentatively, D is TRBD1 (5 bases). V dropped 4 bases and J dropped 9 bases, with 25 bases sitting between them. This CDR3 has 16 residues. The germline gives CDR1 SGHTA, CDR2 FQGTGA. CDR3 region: CASSSQGRATSDGQYF. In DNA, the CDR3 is TGTGCCAGCAGCTCCCAGGGTAGGGCCACCTCAGACGGGCAGTACTTC.

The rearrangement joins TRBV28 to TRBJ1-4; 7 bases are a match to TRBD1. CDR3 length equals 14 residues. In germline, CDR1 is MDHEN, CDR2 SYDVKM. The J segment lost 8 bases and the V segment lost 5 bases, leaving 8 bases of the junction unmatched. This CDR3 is CASSAETGFEKLFF. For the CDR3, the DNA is TGTGCCAGCAGTGCGGAGACAGGGTTCGAAAAACTGTTTTTT.

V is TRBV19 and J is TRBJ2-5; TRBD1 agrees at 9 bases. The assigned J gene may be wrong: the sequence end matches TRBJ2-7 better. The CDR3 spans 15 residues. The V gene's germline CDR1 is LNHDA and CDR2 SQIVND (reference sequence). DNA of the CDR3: TGTGCCAGTAGTAGCCGTCCTGGGACAGGGAACGAGCAGTACTTC. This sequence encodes CASSSRPGTGNEQYF.

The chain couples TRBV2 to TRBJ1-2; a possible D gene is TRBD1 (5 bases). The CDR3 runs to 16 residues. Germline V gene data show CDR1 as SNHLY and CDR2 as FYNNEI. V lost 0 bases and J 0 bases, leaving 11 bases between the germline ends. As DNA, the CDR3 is TGTGCCAGCAGTGAAGCCTTGAGACAGCCTAACTATGGCTACACCTTC. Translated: CASSEALRQPNYGYTF.

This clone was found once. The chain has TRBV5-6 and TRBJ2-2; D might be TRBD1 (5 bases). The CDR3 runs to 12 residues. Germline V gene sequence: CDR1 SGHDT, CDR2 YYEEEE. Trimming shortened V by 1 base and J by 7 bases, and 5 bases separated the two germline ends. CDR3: CASSLRGGELFF. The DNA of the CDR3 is TGTGCCAGCAGCTTGAGGGGCGGGGAGCTGTTTTTT.

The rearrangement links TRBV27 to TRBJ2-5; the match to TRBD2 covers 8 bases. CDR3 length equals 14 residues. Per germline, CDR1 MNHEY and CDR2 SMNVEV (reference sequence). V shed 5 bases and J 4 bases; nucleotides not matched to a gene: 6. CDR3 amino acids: CASSGGGRPETQYF. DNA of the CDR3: TGTGCCAGCAGTGGGGGCGGGAGGCCAGAGACCCAGTACTTC.

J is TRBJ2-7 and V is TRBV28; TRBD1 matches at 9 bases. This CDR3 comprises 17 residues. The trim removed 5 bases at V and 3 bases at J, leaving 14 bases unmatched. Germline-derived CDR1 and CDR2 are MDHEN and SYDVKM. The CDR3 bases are TGTGCCAGCAGTACCGAGGGCCCGGGACAGGGACTCTACGAGCAGTACTTC. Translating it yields CASSTEGPGQGLYEQYF.

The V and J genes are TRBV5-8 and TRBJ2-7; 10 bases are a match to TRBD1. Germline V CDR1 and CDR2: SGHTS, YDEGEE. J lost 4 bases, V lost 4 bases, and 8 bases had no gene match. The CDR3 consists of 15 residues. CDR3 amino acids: CASSLAGTGVYEQYF. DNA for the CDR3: TGTGCCAGCAGCCTCGCCGGGACAGGGGTGTACGAGCAGTACTTC.

Here the CDR3 reads CASSLWGSRVDSPLHF. The CDR3, as DNA: TGTGCCAGCAGCTTGTGGGGTTCCAGGGTGGATTCACCCCTCCACTTT. J is TRBJ1-6 and V is TRBV5-6; D is possibly TRBD1 (5 bases). The V gene's germline CDR1 is SGHDT and CDR2 YYEEEE. V dropped 1 base and J dropped 8 bases, with 16 bases sitting between them. This CDR3 region has 16 residues.

This CDR3 reads CASSVEDGRISADTQYF. In DNA, the CDR3 is TGTGCCAGCAGCGTAGAGGACGGCCGTATCTCGGCAGATACGCAGTATTTT. The chain joins TRBV9 to TRBJ2-3; D not resolved. V was clipped by 0 bases and J by 4 bases, with 18 bases between them. From germline, CDR1 is SGDLS and CDR2 YYNGEE. The CDR3 runs to 17 residues.

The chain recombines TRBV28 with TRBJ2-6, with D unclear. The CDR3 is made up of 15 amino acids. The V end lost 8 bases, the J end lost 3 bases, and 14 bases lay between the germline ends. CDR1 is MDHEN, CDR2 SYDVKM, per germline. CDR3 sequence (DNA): TGTGCCAGCCATATTCGTGGTAGTGGGGCCAACGTCCTGACTTTC. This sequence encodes CASHIRGSGANVLTF.

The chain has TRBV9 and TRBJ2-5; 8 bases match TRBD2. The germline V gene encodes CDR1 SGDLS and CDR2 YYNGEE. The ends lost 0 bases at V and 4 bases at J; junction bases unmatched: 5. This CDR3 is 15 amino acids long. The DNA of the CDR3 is TGTGCCAGCAGCGTAGCGGGTCGGGGGGGAGAGACCCAGTACTTC. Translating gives CASSVAGRGGETQYF.

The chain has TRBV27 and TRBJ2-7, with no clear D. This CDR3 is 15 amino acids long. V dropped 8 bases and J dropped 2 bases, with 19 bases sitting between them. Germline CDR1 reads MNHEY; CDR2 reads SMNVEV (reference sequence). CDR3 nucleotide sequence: TGTGCCAGCGGCTACCTGAAGGGCAGTGCCTACGAGCAGTACTTC. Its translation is CASGYLKGSAYEQYF.

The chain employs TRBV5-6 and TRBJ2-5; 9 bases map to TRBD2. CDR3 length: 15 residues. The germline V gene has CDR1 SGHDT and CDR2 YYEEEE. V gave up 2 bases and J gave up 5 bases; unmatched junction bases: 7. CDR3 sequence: CASSFGLAGQETQYF. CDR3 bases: TGTGCCAGCAGCTTTGGGCTAGCGGGGCAGGAGACCCAGTACTTC.

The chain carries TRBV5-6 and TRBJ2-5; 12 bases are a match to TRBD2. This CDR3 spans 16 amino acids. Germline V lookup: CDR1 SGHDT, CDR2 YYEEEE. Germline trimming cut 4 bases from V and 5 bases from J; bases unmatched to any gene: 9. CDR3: CASSPPGLAGSETQYF. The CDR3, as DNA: TGTGCCAGCAGCCCCCCGGGACTAGCGGGTTCGGAGACCCAGTACTTC.

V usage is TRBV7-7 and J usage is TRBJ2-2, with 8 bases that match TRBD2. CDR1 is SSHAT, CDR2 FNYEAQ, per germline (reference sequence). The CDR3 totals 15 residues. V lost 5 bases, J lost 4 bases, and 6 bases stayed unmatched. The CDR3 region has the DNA TGTGCCAGCAGCCCGACGGGGGGGCGCACCGGGGAGCTGTTTTTT. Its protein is CASSPTGGRTGELFF. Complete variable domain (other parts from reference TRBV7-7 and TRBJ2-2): GAGVSQSPRYKVTKRGQDVTLRCDPISSHATLYWYQQALGQGPEFLTYFNYEAQPDKSGLPSDRFSAERPEGSISTLTIQRTEQRDSAMYRCASSPTGGRTGELFFGEGSRLTVL.

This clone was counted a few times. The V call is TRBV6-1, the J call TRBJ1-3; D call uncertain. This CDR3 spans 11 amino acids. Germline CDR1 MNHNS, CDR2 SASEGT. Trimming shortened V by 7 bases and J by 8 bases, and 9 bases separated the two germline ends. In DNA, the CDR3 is TGTGCCAGCATTCGATCACACACCATATATTTT. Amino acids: CASIRSHTIYF.

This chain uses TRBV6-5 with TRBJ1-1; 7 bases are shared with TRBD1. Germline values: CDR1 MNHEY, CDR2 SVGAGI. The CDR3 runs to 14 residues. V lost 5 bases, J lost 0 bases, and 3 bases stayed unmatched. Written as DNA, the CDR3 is TGTGCCAGCAGTAAACAGGGGTTGAACACTGAAGCTTTCTTT. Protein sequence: CASSKQGLNTEAFF.

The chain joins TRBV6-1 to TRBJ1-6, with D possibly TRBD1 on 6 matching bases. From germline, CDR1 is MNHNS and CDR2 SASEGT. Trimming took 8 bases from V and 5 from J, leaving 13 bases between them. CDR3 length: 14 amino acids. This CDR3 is CASCPTGDNSPLHF. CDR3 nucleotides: TGTGCCAGCTGTCCGACAGGAGATAATTCACCCCTCCACTTT.

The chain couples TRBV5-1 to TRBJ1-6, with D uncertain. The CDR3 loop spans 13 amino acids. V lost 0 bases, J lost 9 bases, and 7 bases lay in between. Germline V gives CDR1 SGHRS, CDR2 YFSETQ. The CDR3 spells CASSLEPLSPLHF. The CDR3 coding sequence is TGCGCCAGCAGCTTGGAACCCCTTTCACCCCTCCACTTT.